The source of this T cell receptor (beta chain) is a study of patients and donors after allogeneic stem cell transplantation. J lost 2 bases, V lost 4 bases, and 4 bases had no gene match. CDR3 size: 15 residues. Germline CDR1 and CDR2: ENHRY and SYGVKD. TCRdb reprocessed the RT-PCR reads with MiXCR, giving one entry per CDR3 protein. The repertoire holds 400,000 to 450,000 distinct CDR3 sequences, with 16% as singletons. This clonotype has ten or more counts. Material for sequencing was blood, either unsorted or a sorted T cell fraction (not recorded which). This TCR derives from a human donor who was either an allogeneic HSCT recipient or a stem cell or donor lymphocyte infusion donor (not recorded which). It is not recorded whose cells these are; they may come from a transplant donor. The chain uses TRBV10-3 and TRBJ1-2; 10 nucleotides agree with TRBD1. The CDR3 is CAISGGTGVNYGYTF. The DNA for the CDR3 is TGTGCCATCAGTGGAGGGACAGGGGTAAACTATGGCTACACCTTC.